The TCR beta chain described here comes from a study of identical twins. Regarding the study as a whole: Conclusions came from cross-sectional statistical analysis, not from following the same donors.

The ends were cut back, 2 bases at V and 4 bases at J, with 12 bases in the middle. CDR1 MNHEY and CDR2 SVGEGT come from the germline V gene. The CDR3 is 14 amino acids. A few counts support this clonotype. Its antigen is currently unknown. TCRdb fed the 5' RACE reads into MiXCR, producing one record per CDR3 protein. The table lists 200,000 or so distinct CDR3 sequences, around 6.8% of them singletons, with around 1.8% in the top ten. A further study also used this sample, focusing on yellow fever vaccine responses in identical twins.

The receptor comes from a woman aged 18 to 35 in good health. The chain uses TRBV6-2 or TRBV6-3 and TRBJ2-7; possibly TRBD1 for D (6 bases). The specimen sequenced was memory (CD45RO+) T cells sorted from blood. CDR3 region: CASSYETGPYEQYF. For the CDR3, the DNA is TGTGCCAGCAGTTACGAGACAGGTCCTTACGAGCAGTACTTC.